Only one count was recorded for the clone carrying this T cell receptor (beta chain). The antigen is unknown. The CDR3 is made up of 12 amino acids. The germline V and J ends were trimmed by 9 bases and 6 bases, with 12 bases remaining between them. Germline V gene sequence: CDR1 LNHDA, CDR2 SQIVND (reference sequence). The sample is drawn from a study of immune evolution from preneoplasia to lung adenocarcinoma. Study-wide results and caveats: T cell clonality was higher in KRAS-mutant than EGFR-mutant or wild-type nodules. Normal lung had the highest top T cell clone frequencies.

Nucleic acids came from premalignant or tumor cells enriched by macro-dissection. Clones were sequenced by immunoSEQ multiplex PCR, and TCRdb holds only the in-frame ones, with some missing. This table holds fewer than 9,000 clones, around 85% found once. Specimen: FFPE invasive lung adenocarcinoma tissue. This clonotype originated in a person aged 50-75 years with lung adenocarcinoma. The chain couples TRBV19 to TRBJ1-5, with D perhaps matching TRBD1 (6 bases). The CDR3 nucleotides read TGTGCCAGCACCAGGGGTCGTCAGCCCCAGCATTTT. This codes for CASTRGRQPQHF.